A selection of T cell receptor beta chains follows, all from one sample in a study of blood T cell repertoires in COVID-19. TCRdb's table, derived via immunoSEQ multiplex PCR, lists solely in-frame clones and lacks some. The data hold approximately 270,000 clones, with about 89% observed a single time. Sequencing was done on a sample of peripheral blood. Receptors were obtained from a man aged 30 to 45 with acute or convalescent COVID-19. Both conserved end residues are part of each CDR3. A D gene is named only where the DNA matches it firmly. Clone sizes are given selectively: once, few, many, or a class where the clone is expanded.

>.|TRBV14|TRBJ1-1|.
TGTGCCAGCAGCGGGGACTTAAACACTGAAGCTTTCTTT
CASSGDLNTEAFF
>.|TRBV25-1|TRBJ1-3|.
TGTGCCAGCAGTGTACCTGCGGGGTATGGAAACACCATATATTTT
CASSVPAGYGNTIYF
>TRBD1|TRBV30|TRBJ1-1|.
TGTGCCTGGACACGGGACAGGGGAGGGAACACTGAAGCTTTCTTT
CAWTRDRGGNTEAFF
>.|TRBV9|TRBJ1-2|.
TGTGCCAGCAGCGCCGATTTCGCTCCTGGGGGCCATGGCTACACCTTC
CASSADFAPGGHGYTF
>.|TRBV27|TRBJ1-1|.
TGTGCCAGCAGTTTCTATCAGGGAACTGAAGCTTTCTTT
CASSFYQGTEAFF
>.|TRBV14|TRBJ2-7|.
TGTGCCAGCAGCCAAGACTTGGGCGGGATCGAGCAGTACTTC
CASSQDLGGIEQYF
>.|TRBV15|TRBJ2-2|.
TGTGCCACCACCCGAGGGGGGGTAGGGGGCACCGGGGAGCTGTTTTTT
CATTRGGVGGTGELFF
>TRBD1|TRBV7-2|TRBJ1-1|.
TGTGCCAGCAGCTTATATATGACAGGGGGAAAGTCTGAAGCTTTCTTT
CASSLYMTGGKSEAFF
>.|TRBV5-1|TRBJ2-3|.
TGCGCCAGCAGCTTGGCGGGACATAGCACAGATACGCAGTATTTT
CASSLAGHSTDTQYF
>.|TRBV6-5|TRBJ2-6|.
TGTGCCAGCGCGGCCTCTGGGGCCAACGTCCTGACTTTC
CASAASGANVLTF
>.|TRBV6-5|TRBJ2-5|.
TGTGCCAGCAGTCTTTCGGGTAGACAAGAGACCCAGTACTTC
CASSLSGRQETQYF
>.|TRBV19|TRBJ2-7|.
TGTGCCAGTAGTATAGTCCTCTCCTACGAGCAGTACTTC
CASSIVLSYEQYF
>.|TRBV2|TRBJ2-6|.
TGTGCCAGCAGAACCTATAACTCTGGGGCCAACGTCCTGACTTTC
CASRTYNSGANVLTF
>.|TRBV3-1/TRBV3-2|TRBJ2-2|.
TGTGCCAGCAGCCAAGGAGGGTTCGGCCGCACCGGGGAGCTGTTTTTT
CASSQGGFGRTGELFF
>.|TRBV3-1/TRBV3-2|TRBJ1-1|once
TGTGCCAGCAGCCATGAGGGGAACACTGAAGCTTTCTTT
CASSHEGNTEAFF
>.|TRBV5-6|TRBJ1-1|few
TGTGCCAGCAGCTTGGGTTTGCAGGCTTTCTTT
CASSLGLQAFF
>.|TRBV27|TRBJ1-1|.
TGTGCCAGCAGTTTTGTCCAGGGCACTGAAGCTTTCTTT
CASSFVQGTEAFF
>TRBD1|TRBV3-1/TRBV3-2|TRBJ1-2|.
TGTGCCAGCAGCCTCCGGGACAGGGTTTCTAATGGCTACACCTTC
CASSLRDRVSNGYTF
>.|TRBV7-9|TRBJ1-1|.
TGTGCCAGCAGTCTCTACACTGAAGCTTTCTTT
CASSLYTEAFF
>.|TRBV11-2|TRBJ1-2|.
TGTGCCAGCAGCTTAGTACAGGAAAACTATGGCTACACCTTC
CASSLVQENYGYTF
>.|TRBV2|TRBJ1-6|few
TGTGCCAGCAGTGAACCCGGCTCCTATAATTCACCCCTCCACTTT
CASSEPGSYNSPLHF
>.|TRBV2|TRBJ2-3|.
TGTGCCAGCAAGGCCAGGGGGGTCACAGATACGCAGTATTTT
CASKARGVTDTQYF
>.|TRBV14|TRBJ2-7|.
TGTGCCAGCAGCCGGCAGGGCCTCGGCGAGCAGTACTTC
CASSRQGLGEQYF
>TRBD1|TRBV9|TRBJ2-2|.
TGTGCCAGCAGCGTACGACAGGGATCCGGGGAGCTGTTTTTT
CASSVRQGSGELFF
>.|TRBV19|TRBJ2-1|.
TGTGCCAGTAGTCCTCTTAGCGGCCAATACAATGAGCAGTTCTTC
CASSPLSGQYNEQFF
>TRBD1|TRBV6-5|TRBJ1-3|.
TGTGCCAGCAGACACTACAGGGGAACGGAGAACACCATATATTTT
CASRHYRGTENTIYF
>TRBD2|TRBV9|TRBJ2-1|.
TGTGCCAGCAGCGTTAGCGGGAGTGTCGTCAATGAGCAGTTCTTC
CASSVSGSVVNEQFF
>.|TRBV15|TRBJ2-1|.
TGTGCCACCAGAGGGGGGGGAAAAGAAGTCTACAATGAGCAGTTCTTC
CATRGGGKEVYNEQFF
>.|TRBV10-3|TRBJ2-5|.
TGTGCCATCAGTGGAAACTTCCAAGAGACCCAGTACTTC
CAISGNFQETQYF
>TRBD2|TRBV6-4|TRBJ2-5|.
TGTGCCAGCAGTGGGTGGACTAGCGGCCAGCAAGAGACCCAGTACTTC
CASSGWTSGQQETQYF
>TRBD1|TRBV6-6|TRBJ1-1|once
TGTGCCAGCAGTTACGGGCAGGGGGCATCGGACACTGAAGCTTTCTTT
CASSYGQGASDTEAFF
>TRBD1|TRBV6-2/TRBV6-3|TRBJ1-2|.
TGTGCCAGCAGTTCGATACAGGGGGCAGGTGGCTACACCTTC
CASSSIQGAGGYTF
>.|TRBV12-3/TRBV12-4|TRBJ1-1|.
TGTGCCAGTAGATTCCACACTGAAGCTTTCTTT
CASRFHTEAFF
>TRBD1|TRBV13|TRBJ1-2|once
TGTGCCAGCAGCCTACGGATGCACCGGGACAGCCATGGCTACACCTTC
CASSLRMHRDSHGYTF
>.|TRBV7-2|TRBJ1-4|.
TGTGCCAGCAGCTCTAATCGGGGGGCGGGTGAAAAACTGTTTTTT
CASSSNRGAGEKLFF
>TRBD1|TRBV27|TRBJ2-1|.
TGTGCCAGCAGGCGTACGGGACAGGGGTATTCTAATGAGCAGTTCTTC
CASRRTGQGYSNEQFF
>TRBD2|TRBV7-9|TRBJ2-7|once
TGTGCCAGCAGCCTGACCTTAGCGGGAGGGCCGACCTACGAGCAGTACTTC
CASSLTLAGGPTYEQYF
>.|TRBV24-1|TRBJ1-2|.
TGTGCCACCAGTGATCTGGGGGGGACCTATGGCTACACCTTC
CATSDLGGTYGYTF
>TRBD1|TRBV24-1|TRBJ1-2|.
TGTGCCACCAGTGATCGGACAGGCCTTTCCTATGGCTACACCTTC
CATSDRTGLSYGYTF
>TRBD1|TRBV5-1|TRBJ2-2|few
TGCGCCAGCAGCTTACAGGGGACGGACACCGGGGAGCTGTTTTTT
CASSLQGTDTGELFF
>.|TRBV30|TRBJ2-3|.
TGTGCCTGGAGTGACCACCCGGCGGCCACGCAGTATTTT
CAWSDHPAATQYF
>.|TRBV2|TRBJ2-1|.
TGTGCCAGCACACCCGGGGGTTACTCCTACAATGAGCAGTTCTTC
CASTPGGYSYNEQFF
>.|TRBV9|TRBJ2-3|.
TGTGCCAGCAGCGTAGAGGAGCTAACAGATACGCAGTATTTT
CASSVEELTDTQYF
>.|TRBV5-1|TRBJ1-2|few
TGCGCCAGCAGCTTGGCCCAGGGCTATGGCTACACCTTC
CASSLAQGYGYTF
>.|TRBV5-1|TRBJ1-3|few
TGCGCCAGCAGCTTGGGATCGGCGACGGGTGGAAACACCATATATTTT
CASSLGSATGGNTIYF
>TRBD2|TRBV3-1/TRBV3-2|TRBJ2-2|.
TGTGCCAGCAGCGGAAAACATAACTCACTAGCGGGAGACACCGGGGAGCTGTTTTTT
CASSGKHNSLAGDTGELFF